This T cell receptor (beta chain) was identified during a study of shared clonotypes between healthy human individuals. Assay used: immunoSEQ multiplex PCR; TCRdb lists only in-frame clones, some missing. The sample contains approximately 2,300,000 clones, 85% to 95% of which appear only once. Germline values: CDR1 SGHNT, CDR2 YYREEE (reference sequence). V lost 5 bases, J lost 3 bases, and 8 bases lay in between. The CDR3 spans 13 residues. Sequenced sample: naive CD4+ T cells from PBMCs. Indicated subset: CD45RA+ positively selected. This chain joins TRBV5-4 and TRBJ1-4, with D possibly TRBD1 on 6 matching bases. This clonotype originated in a man aged 18 to 29 in good health. Some clones in this sample may be carry-over from other donors' samples. CDR3 DNA: TGTGCCAGCAGGACAGGCTCTAATGAAAAACTGTTTTTT. This encodes CASRTGSNEKLFF.